This is a list of T cell receptor beta chains from one sample in a study of control samples from healthy donors and cancer patients. Produced via immunoSEQ multiplex PCR; TCRdb's table is partial and in-frame only. Among fewer than 130,000 clones listed, around nine tenths were seen once. Sample: PBMCs. The receptor source for this set is a woman in her sixties or seventies with lung cancer. The CDR3 runs from the conserved cysteine through the conserved F or W. The D gene is left open where the match is weak. Clone size is given for some rows only: seen once, a few or many times, or a class if the clone is expanded.

TRBD1	13	TRBV6-6	.	TRBJ1-5	TGTGCCACCGTGGACAGGGAAAATCAGCCCCAGCATTTT	CATVDRENQPQHF
.	15	TRBV5-1	.	TRBJ1-3	TGCGCCAGCAGCCTTGACCCCGGAGTTGGAAACACCATATATTTT	CASSLDPGVGNTIYF
.	13	TRBV29-1	.	TRBJ1-2	TGCAGCGTTAACGGAGGGGAAGGCTATGGCTACACCTTC	CSVNGGEGYGYTF
.	17	TRBV15	once	TRBJ1-3	TGTGCCACCAGCAGAGAAATTTCCGGGACCTCTGGAAACACCATATATTTT	CATSREISGTSGNTIYF
TRBD2	16	TRBV7-9	.	TRBJ2-2	TGTGCCAGCAGCCGACTAGCGGGAGTTATTACCGGGGAGCTGTTTTTT	CASSRLAGVITGELFF
.	13	TRBV4-1	few	TRBJ1-2	TGCGCCAGCAGCCAAGGAGAAGGGTATGGCTACACCTTC	CASSQGEGYGYTF
.	14	TRBV2	.	TRBJ1-4	TGTGCCAGCAGTGAACGGCTTAGGCATGAAAAACTGTTTTTT	CASSERLRHEKLFF
.	15	TRBV18	once	TRBJ1-5	TGTGCCAGCTCACCACCGGGACTCCCGGGGCAGCCCCAGCATTTT	CASSPPGLPGQPQHF
TRBD1	16	TRBV3-1/TRBV3-2	few	TRBJ1-1	TGTGCCAGCAGCCAAGGGACAGGACTCATGAACACTGAAGCTTTCTTT	CASSQGTGLMNTEAFF
TRBD1	14	TRBV3-1/TRBV3-2	.	TRBJ1-1	TGTGCCAGCAGCGCATGGGACAGTCCAACCGGAGCTTTCTTT	CASSAWDSPTGAFF
TRBD2	14	TRBV6-1	.	TRBJ2-1	TGTGCCAGCAGTGAAGGCGGGGGGGCCAATGAGCAGTTCTTC	CASSEGGGANEQFF
.	17	TRBV5-8	once	TRBJ1-5	TGTGCCAGCAGCTTGGCCCGACAAGAATATAGCAATCAGCCCCAGCATTTT	CASSLARQEYSNQPQHF
.	12	TRBV7-2	.	TRBJ1-5	TGTGCCAGCAGCCCCCCAGAACAGCCCCAGCATTTT	CASSPPEQPQHF
TRBD1	15	TRBV5-1	.	TRBJ1-2	TGCGCCAGCAGCAGGTCTCAGGGGGCGATTTATGGCTACACCTTC	CASSRSQGAIYGYTF
TRBD2	16	TRBV6-5	.	TRBJ2-1	TGTGCCAGCAGTTCCCCCCGGACTAGCGGGCACAATGAGCAGTTCTTC	CASSSPRTSGHNEQFF
TRBD1	15	TRBV4-3	.	TRBJ1-1	TGCGCCAGCAGCCAAAATACTGCAGGGGGCACTGAAGCTTTCTTT	CASSQNTAGGTEAFF
TRBD2	15	TRBV9	.	TRBJ2-1	TGTGCCAGCAGCGTGGGCCAGCGGGAGGGGGGTGAGCAGTTCTTC	CASSVGQREGGEQFF
TRBD1	17	TRBV30	.	TRBJ2-2	TGTGCCTGGGGGACAGGGAAAATATTACTAAACACCGGGGAGCTGTTTTTT	CAWGTGKILLNTGELFF
TRBD1	12	TRBV29-1	.	TRBJ1-1	TGCAGCGCAGGGACAGGAAACACTGAAGCTTTCTTT	CSAGTGNTEAFF
.	11	TRBV12-5	.	TRBJ2-7	TGTGCTAGTGGGGACCCCTACGAGCAGTACTTC	CASGDPYEQYF
.	17	TRBV19	.	TRBJ2-6	TGTGCCAGTAGTCGGGACACCGGAAGCTCTGGGGCCAACGTCCTGACTTTC	CASSRDTGSSGANVLTF
.	14	TRBV5-6	.	TRBJ2-1	TGTGCCAGCAGCCGCCGCGGACAGCCTAATGAGCAGTTCTTC	CASSRRGQPNEQFF
TRBD1	11	TRBV30	once	TRBJ2-1	TGTGCCTGGAGGACAGGGGGCGTTCGGTTCTTC	CAWRTGGVRFF
.	14	TRBV30	.	TRBJ1-5	TGTGCCTGGAGTGTAGACAGTTCATATCAGCCCCAGCATTTT	CAWSVDSSYQPQHF
TRBD2	14	TRBV7-2	.	TRBJ2-7	TGTGCCAGCAGCCCGGGGGGTCGCTCCTACGAGCAGTACTTC	CASSPGGRSYEQYF
.	14	TRBV28	.	TRBJ1-2	TGTGCCAGCAGTTTCGGGGATCAGAATGATGGCTACACCTTC	CASSFGDQNDGYTF
.	16	TRBV27	.	TRBJ1-4	TGTGCCAGCAGTTTATCAATATCGGGAGTAGATGAAAAACTGTTTTTT	CASSLSISGVDEKLFF
TRBD2	15	TRBV24-1	.	TRBJ2-1	TGTGCCACCAGTGCAGCGGGACTAGCGGTTCCTGAGCAGTTCTTC	CATSAAGLAVPEQFF
.	15	TRBV19	.	TRBJ1-4	TGTGCCAGTAGTAGGGCCAGACAGAATAATGAAAAACTGTTTTTT	CASSRARQNNEKLFF
TRBD2	14	TRBV5-1	.	TRBJ2-3	TGCGCCAGCCACCCAGCGGGGAGATTAGATACGCAGTATTTT	CASHPAGRLDTQYF
.	12	TRBV24-1	.	TRBJ1-1	TGTGCCACCAGTGATTTGAGAGGGGAGGCTTTCTTT	CATSDLRGEAFF
TRBD1	16	TRBV19	.	TRBJ2-7	TGTGCCAGTAGTCCCCGGGACAGGGGGCTCTTCCACGAGCAGTACTTC	CASSPRDRGLFHEQYF
TRBD1	12	TRBV12-3/TRBV12-4	.	TRBJ1-2	TGTGCCAGCAGCAGGGACAGGGTGAGCTACACCTTC	CASSRDRVSYTF
.	14	TRBV6-1	.	TRBJ1-5	TGTGCCAGCAGTGAACACATTCGCAATCAGCCCCAGCATTTT	CASSEHIRNQPQHF
.	15	TRBV5-1	.	TRBJ1-1	TGCGCCAGCAGCAACGCCGGGACGGGGAACACTGAAGCTTTCTTT	CASSNAGTGNTEAFF
TRBD2	15	TRBV6-5	.	TRBJ2-1	TGTGCCAGCAGTTCGGTGACTAGCGGGGGACGAGAGCAGTTCTTC	CASSSVTSGGREQFF
.	17	TRBV5-1	few	TRBJ2-1	TGCGCCAGCAGCTTGGCTTCTAGCGACCGATTCTACAATGAGCAGTTCTTC	CASSLASSDRFYNEQFF
.	14	TRBV18	.	TRBJ1-2	TGTGCCAGCTCACGGGACGGATTAAGATATGGCTACACCTTC	CASSRDGLRYGYTF
.	13	TRBV24-1	.	TRBJ2-2	TGTGCCACCAGTGATTTGTCCAGGGGGGAGCTGTTTTTT	CATSDLSRGELFF
.	15	TRBV18	.	TRBJ2-7	TGTGCCAGCTCATCCCTGGTCGGACTGAAGCTCGAGCAGTACTTC	CASSSLVGLKLEQYF
.	12	TRBV6-5	once	TRBJ2-5	TGTGCCAGCAGTAGAGTGCAAGAGACCCAGTACTTC	CASSRVQETQYF
.	15	TRBV7-2	.	TRBJ1-6	TGTGCCAGCAGCCCCAGGGTCCCCTATAATTCACCCCTCCACTTT	CASSPRVPYNSPLHF
.	15	TRBV5-4	once	TRBJ2-1	TGTGCCAGCAGCTTGGCAAGAGGGGTGGGAAATGAGCAGTTCTTC	CASSLARGVGNEQFF
TRBD2	17	TRBV27	.	TRBJ2-1	TGTGCCAGCAGTGCCCGGACTAGCGGGAGGTCTTACAATGAGCAGTTCTTC	CASSARTSGRSYNEQFF
.	14	TRBV5-1	once	TRBJ1-1	TGCGCCAGCAGCCCGGACGGGACGAACACTGAAGCTTTCTTT	CASSPDGTNTEAFF